These 17 T cell receptor beta chains originate from one sample sequenced in a study of a mutant IDH1 vaccine in newly diagnosed glioma. The time point: week 35, safety follow-up. A single vaccine dose contained 300 ug of mutant IDH1 20-mer peptide, and topical imiquimod was used with it. No antigen has been assigned to these receptors. Clones were sequenced by immunoSEQ multiplex PCR, and TCRdb holds only the in-frame ones, with some missing. The sample includes around 69,000 clones, around 87% of them seen just once. This specimen consisted of PBMCs, obtained from a glioma patient whose treatment included an IDH1 peptide vaccine. All receptors come from a man between 25 and 39 years old with glioma.

This clone was detected only once. The chain combines TRBV6-5 with TRBJ1-4; a weak D match, TRBD1 (6 bases). CDR1 and CDR2 (germline): MNHEY, SVGAGI. The CDR3 is 14 amino acids. Trimming cost V 6 bases and J 0 bases, with 8 bases left between them. CDR3 DNA sequence: TGTGCCAGCAGAAGGACAGCAACTAATGAAAAACTGTTTTTT. Amino acid sequence: CASRRTATNEKLFF.

The chain combines TRBV4-1 with TRBJ2-5; either TRBD1 or TRBD2 may fit D (7 bases each). The CDR3 length is 18 residues. V lost 1 base to trimming and J lost 4 bases, with 22 bases between them. Germline CDR1 MGHRA, CDR2 YSYEKL. The CDR3 DNA reads TGCGCCAGCAGCCAAGGCTCCGGGGCAGGGGGGGGAGGAGAGACCCAGTACTTC. This gives the protein CASSQGSGAGGGGETQYF.

The V gene is TRBV7-9, the J gene TRBJ1-5; D is unresolved. Trimming left V 3 bases short and J 2 bases short, with 11 bases between. The V gene's germline CDR1 is SEHNR and CDR2 FQNEAQ (reference sequence). CDR3 size: 15 residues. The CDR3 sequence is CASSFSDQGNQPQHF. CDR3 sequence (DNA): TGTGCCAGCAGCTTTTCAGATCAAGGCAATCAGCCCCAGCATTTT.

The chain uses TRBV9 and TRBJ2-1, with a possible D match to TRBD2 (7 bases). Deletions cut 0 bases from V and 4 bases from J, with 17 bases between. The V gene's germline CDR1 is SGDLS and CDR2 YYNGEE. The CDR3 runs 17 residues. CDR3 in amino acids: CASSVGGGPLVYNEQFF. DNA for the CDR3: TGTGCCAGCAGCGTAGGGGGGGGCCCCTTAGTATACAATGAGCAGTTCTTC.

The chain has TRBV6-1 and TRBJ2-3; 9 bases fit TRBD1. Unmatched junction bases numbered 11, after V lost 4 bases and J lost 6 bases. There are 16 residues in the CDR3. Germline CDR1 MNHNS, CDR2 SASEGT. The CDR3 DNA sequence: TGTGCCAGCAGTGCAATGGGACAGGGAGGTTGGGATACGCAGTATTTT. This codes for CASSAMGQGGWDTQYF.

This sequence joins TRBV19 and TRBJ2-2, with D tentatively TRBD1 or TRBD2 (5 bases each). The germline V gene has CDR1 LNHDA and CDR2 SQIVND (reference sequence). The CDR3 covers 14 residues. Trimming left V 0 bases short and J 6 bases short, with 8 bases between. The CDR3 DNA reads TGTGCCAGTAGTATAGACCGGGGCGCCGGGGAGCTGTTTTTT. Translated, it gives CASSIDRGAGELFF.

J is TRBJ2-1 and V is TRBV7-2, with TRBD2 matching over 9 bases. Trimming at V came to 7 bases and at J to 3 bases, leaving 10 bases not matched to a gene. The CDR3 loop spans 16 amino acids. Germline CDR1 and CDR2: SGHTA and FQGNSA. CDR3 region: CASTSTLAGIYNEQFF. As DNA, the CDR3 is TGTGCCAGCACCTCGACACTAGCGGGTATCTACAATGAGCAGTTCTTC.

The chain couples TRBV7-8 to TRBJ1-1; D call uncertain. Germline CDR1 is SGHVS and CDR2 is FQNEAQ. The CDR3 loop spans 13 amino acids. The V end was cut by 2 bases, the J end by 5 bases, with 9 bases between. CDR3 loop: CASSLREQTEAFF. The DNA for the CDR3 is TGTGCCAGCAGCTTAAGGGAGCAGACTGAAGCTTTCTTT.

This clone came up once. The rearrangement joins TRBV9 to TRBJ2-5; D may be TRBD1 (6 bases). V lost 4 bases and J 3 bases, leaving 16 bases between the germline ends. CDR1 is SGDLS and CDR2 is YYNGEE in the germline V gene. The CDR3 totals 15 residues. CDR3 nucleotide sequence: TGTGCCAGCAGCTTCTCCGGGACATCGGAAGAGACCCAGTACTTC. As protein: CASSFSGTSEETQYF.

This sequence joins TRBV6-1 and TRBJ2-3; tentatively, D is TRBD1 (7 bases). The length of the CDR3 is 21 residues. Germline lookup yields CDR1 MNHNS and CDR2 SASEGT. V gave up 0 bases and J gave up 6 bases, with 31 bases separating them. CDR3 residues: CASSEAPAPAWGDRWRDTQYF. The CDR3 nucleotides read TGTGCCAGCAGTGAAGCCCCTGCCCCCGCTTGGGGGGACAGATGGAGGGATACGCAGTATTTT.

The chain has TRBV6-1 and TRBJ2-1; 11 bases are a match to TRBD2. The germline CDR1 and CDR2 sequences are MNHNS and SASEGT. Germline trimming cut 6 bases from V and 6 bases from J; bases unmatched to any gene: 4. The CDR3 is 14 residues long. CDR3 region: CASRVAGGINEQFF. Written as DNA, the CDR3 is TGTGCCAGCAGGGTAGCGGGAGGGATCAATGAGCAGTTCTTC.

Comment on this clone: Additional DNA sequences in this sample encode the identical CDR3. The DNA of the CDR3 is TGTGCCTGGAGTAGGGACAGGCCCTATGGCTACACCTTC. Its protein is CAWSRDRPYGYTF. The genes are TRBV30 and TRBJ1-2; TRBD1 aligns across 8 bases. This CDR3 has 13 residues. Germline CDR1 GTSNPN, CDR2 SVGIG (reference sequence). V lost 2 bases and J lost 4; bases outside the gene matches: 3.

The chain employs TRBV10-3 and TRBJ1-3; 9 positions agree with TRBD1. The length of the CDR3 is 14 residues. Germline V lookup: CDR1 ENHRY, CDR2 SYGVKD. Unmatched junction bases numbered 1, after V lost 5 bases and J lost 2 bases. This CDR3 is CAISHRGPGNTIYF. CDR3 sequence (DNA): TGTGCCATCAGTCACAGGGGGCCTGGAAACACCATATATTTT.

V gene TRBV5-5 combines with J gene TRBJ2-1; no clear D. Germline V gene lookup returns CDR1 SGHKS and CDR2 YYEKEE (reference sequence). This CDR3 is 16 amino acids long. Trimming removed 0 bases at V and 1 base at J, with 11 bases between. The CDR3 loop is CASSLGPTVSYNEQFF. The DNA of the CDR3 is TGTGCCAGCAGCTTGGGCCCCACCGTATCCTACAATGAGCAGTTCTTC.

The CDR3 reads CASSPKVSGRTDTQYF. The CDR3 bases are TGCGCCAGCAGTCCCAAAGTGAGCGGGAGAACAGATACGCAGTATTTT. The rearrangement links TRBV10-1 to TRBJ2-3; 8 nucleotides match TRBD2. J was trimmed by 3 bases and V by 5 bases; bases with no gene match: 10. In germline, CDR1 is WNHNN, CDR2 SYGVQD (reference sequence). CDR3 length: 16 residues.

This clone was observed once. V usage is TRBV6-1 and J usage is TRBJ1-5; D gene uncertain. Trimming took 2 bases from V and 11 from J, leaving 10 bases between them. Germline lookup yields CDR1 MNHNS and CDR2 SASEGT. This CDR3 has 12 residues. CDR3 sequence: CASSESGGSQHF. DNA of the CDR3: TGTGCCAGCAGTGAATCGGGAGGTTCCCAGCATTTT.

This clone has only a few counts. CDR3 loop: CASSEAGLISPQHF. CDR3 DNA: TGTGCCAGCAGTGAAGCGGGCTTAATCAGCCCCCAGCATTTT. This chain connects TRBV2 to TRBJ1-5, with D hard to call. V shed 0 bases and J shed 10 bases, with 13 bases lying between them. This CDR3 is built from 14 residues. Germline V gives CDR1 SNHLY, CDR2 FYNNEI. Combining the CDR3 with reference TRBV2 and TRBJ1-5 gives the whole variable domain EPEVTQTPSHQVTQMGQEVILRCVPISNHLYFYWYRQILGQKVEFLVSFYNNEISEKSEIFDDQFSVERPDGSNFTLKIRSTKLEDSAMYFCASSEAGLISPQHFGDGTRLSIL.